What follows are 32 T cell receptor beta chains derived from one specimen sequenced in a study of regulatory T cells in long-lasting Graves disease. Sample time point: newly diagnosed GD, antithyroid drugs for less than 3 months. Scientists built the TCR library using RNA that was extracted from PBMCs. For TCR beta, libraries came from iRepertoire HTBI primers and Arm-PCR of CDR3 regions. One entry per CDR3 protein results from TCRdb running MiXCR on the multiplex PCR reads. The sample gives approximately 560,000 distinct CDR3 sequences, roughly 16% of which show up once; about 12% is in the top ten. Another study also made use of these data, one on T cells in Graves' hyperthyroidism and ophthalmopathy.

Specimen: peripheral blood mononuclear cells (PBMCs), collected at new diagnosis, from a patient treated with antithyroid drugs. All receptors derive from a man aged 18 to 30 with Graves disease.

This clonotype was seen ten or more times. The chain employs TRBV20-1 and TRBJ2-7, with TRBD2 identical over 8 bases. Germline V gene sequence: CDR1 DFQATT, CDR2 SNEGSKA (reference sequence). The CDR3 has 12 residues. V was clipped by 5 bases and J by 4 bases; unmatched bases: 4. The CDR3 loop reads CSAAGGQYEQYF. The CDR3 DNA follows: TGCAGTGCTGCGGGGGGCCAATACGAGCAGTACTTC.

This clonotype was picked up many times. The CDR3 DNA reads TGTGCCACCAGCAGAGATAAAACATTCGGAACTGAAGCTTTCTTT. Its translation is CATSRDKTFGTEAFF. V and J are TRBV15 and TRBJ1-1; no definite D call. This CDR3 comprises 15 residues. The germline V gene encodes CDR1 LNHNV and CDR2 YYDKDF (reference sequence). V was cut by 0 bases and J by 5 bases, with 13 bases left in between.

This clonotype was seen at least ten times. The chain employs TRBV10-1 and TRBJ2-7; 9 bases are a match to TRBD1. The CDR3 spans 14 residues. The germline gives CDR1 WNHNN, CDR2 SYGVQD (reference sequence). With V trimmed by 5 bases and J by 3 bases, 5 bases remained unmatched. The CDR3 here is CASSIQGAIYEQYF. As DNA, the CDR3 is TGCGCCAGCAGTATACAGGGGGCTATCTACGAGCAGTACTTC.

The CDR3 coding sequence is TGTGCCAGCAGTCTCTCAGGACAGGGGTGGCTTGAGCAGTTCTTC. Protein: CASSLSGQGWLEQFF. V and J are TRBV27 and TRBJ2-1, with TRBD1 identical over 9 bases. The germline V gene encodes CDR1 MNHEY and CDR2 SMNVEV (reference sequence). J gave up 9 bases and V 5 bases, and 11 bases lay outside the gene matches. CDR3 length: 15 amino acids.

This clonotype occurred many times. The chain carries TRBV20-1 and TRBJ2-7; no clear D. CDR1 and CDR2 from the germline V gene are DFQATT and SNEGSKA (reference sequence). This CDR3 is built from 12 residues. The ends were cut back, 5 bases at V and 0 bases at J, with 8 bases in the middle. DNA for the CDR3: TGCAGTGCTGGACGGTACTCCTACGAGCAGTACTTC. Protein product: CSAGRYSYEQYF.

This clonotype was counted many times. This chain joins TRBV19 and TRBJ1-1, with 11 bases lining up with TRBD1. Germline CDR1 LNHDA, CDR2 SQIVND (reference sequence). The CDR3 has 15 amino acids. Trimming cost V 4 bases and J 7 bases; bases outside gene matches: 8. The CDR3 DNA follows: TGTGCCAGTAGTAACGGACAGGGGGCGTCTGATGAAGCTTTCTTT. Translating gives CASSNGQGASDEAFF.

The chain is built from TRBV20-1 and TRBJ1-2, with TRBD1 matching over 10 bases. The CDR3 extends over 15 amino acids. The V segment lost 6 bases and the J segment 7 bases; nucleotides outside the gene matches: 14. Germline CDR1 reads DFQATT; CDR2 reads SNEGSKA (reference sequence). CDR3 sequence reads: CSARTWDRGEVGYTF. For the CDR3, the DNA is TGCAGTGCCCGAACCTGGGACAGGGGCGAGGTTGGCTACACCTTC.

This chain uses TRBV5-1 with TRBJ2-3, with TRBD2 matching over 12 bases. Looked up from germline, CDR1 is SGHRS and CDR2 is YFSETQ. The CDR3 runs 18 residues. Trimming took 4 bases from V and 0 from J; bases not matched to a gene: 9. CDR3 amino acids: CASSLGLAGHPSTDTQYF. The DNA of the CDR3 is TGCGCCAGCAGCCTGGGACTAGCGGGCCACCCTAGCACAGATACGCAGTATTTT.

This clonotype was counted ten times or more. The chain combines TRBV10-1 with TRBJ2-5; TRBD1 aligns across 7 bases. J gave up 3 bases and V 2 bases, and 3 bases lay outside the gene matches. The CDR3 is 14 residues long. Germline CDR1 WNHNN, CDR2 SYGVQD (reference sequence). The CDR3: CASSETGDEETQYF. The CDR3 DNA follows: TGCGCCAGCAGTGAGACAGGGGACGAAGAGACCCAGTACTTC.

The chain is built from TRBV5-4 and TRBJ2-1, with 14 bases that match TRBD2. V gave up 0 bases and J gave up 4 bases; unmatched junction bases: 6. This CDR3 has 18 residues. Germline V gene lookup returns CDR1 SGHNT and CDR2 YYREEE (reference sequence). As DNA, the CDR3 is TGTGCCAGCAGCTTGGCAGGCGGGACTAGCGGGAGTTACAATGAGCAGTTCTTC. This codes for CASSLAGGTSGSYNEQFF.

This clonotype was counted ten times or more. The rearrangement uses TRBV28 and TRBJ1-5; D gene unclear. The CDR3 extends over 17 amino acids. The V gene lost 4 bases and the J gene lost 2 bases, with 18 bases spanning the gap. Germline CDR1 is MDHEN and CDR2 is SYDVKM. The CDR3 is CASSSGRAGRGNQPQHF. The CDR3 DNA reads TGTGCCAGCAGTTCCGGGAGGGCTGGAAGGGGCAATCAGCCCCAGCATTTT.

This clonotype was seen only a few times. The chain joins TRBV18 to TRBJ2-7; no reliable D call. The V and J ends lost 0 bases and 6 bases respectively, with 9 bases between them. This CDR3 region has 13 residues. Germline V gene lookup returns CDR1 KGHSH and CDR2 LQKENI. CDR3 sequence reads: CASSPPQRGEQYF. CDR3 coding DNA: TGTGCCAGCTCACCACCCCAGCGCGGCGAGCAGTACTTC.

This chain uses TRBV19 with TRBJ2-1; no clear D. Germline loops: CDR1 LNHDA, CDR2 SQIVND (reference sequence). The germline V and J ends were trimmed by 5 bases and 4 bases, with 12 bases remaining between them. The CDR3 spans 14 residues. The CDR3 loop reads CASSETHMYNEQFF. CDR3 bases: TGTGCCAGTAGTGAGACACACATGTACAATGAGCAGTTCTTC.

The rearrangement uses TRBV4-1 and TRBJ2-1; TRBD2 agrees at 7 bases. Germline CDR1 MGHRA, CDR2 YSYEKL. The CDR3 totals 16 residues. V lost 0 bases to trimming and J lost 6 bases; unmatched junction nucleotides: 8. The CDR3 spells CASSQDMAGVINEQFF. The CDR3 DNA is TGCGCCAGCAGCCAAGATATGGCGGGAGTTATCAATGAGCAGTTCTTC.

This clonotype has a count of ten or more. The V gene is TRBV3-1, the J gene TRBJ1-1; 9 nucleotides align to TRBD1. This CDR3 has 16 amino acids. Germline CDR1 and CDR2: LGHDT and YNNKEL (reference sequence). J lost 0 bases, V lost 6 bases, and 8 bases had no gene match. The CDR3 is CASSQQRDRVNTEAFF. CDR3 DNA: TGTGCCAGCAGTCAACAAAGGGACAGGGTGAACACTGAAGCTTTCTTT.

This clonotype appeared many times. The chain is built from TRBV11-2 and TRBJ1-1; D might be TRBD1 (5 bases). CDR1 and CDR2 from the germline V gene are SGHAT and FQNNGV. Trimming took 3 bases from V and 4 from J, leaving 12 bases between them. This CDR3 has 14 amino acids. CDR3 sequence reads: CASSLGGHATEAFF. The CDR3 bases are TGTGCCAGCAGCTTGGGGGGTCACGCCACTGAAGCTTTCTTT.

This clonotype was counted between two and nine times. This sequence joins TRBV5-1 and TRBJ2-4; no clear D gene. The CDR3 is 14 residues long. Germline lookup yields CDR1 SGHRS and CDR2 YFSETQ. Trimming pared 0 bases from V and 2 bases from J, leaving 6 bases between. CDR3 sequence reads: CASSLGETKNIQYF. The CDR3 bases are TGCGCCAGCAGCTTGGGGGAAACCAAAAACATTCAGTACTTC.

The chain couples TRBV5-1 to TRBJ2-5; tentatively, D is TRBD1 or TRBD2 (5 bases each). The germline gives CDR1 SGHRS, CDR2 YFSETQ. Trimming took off 0 bases at V and 5 bases at J, with 17 bases between the two ends. The CDR3 is made up of 16 amino acids. The CDR3 coding sequence is TGCGCCAGCAGCTTGGTCGGGGACCCGGCCGGGGAGACCCAGTACTTC. It codes for CASSLVGDPAGETQYF.

Many counts were recorded for this clonotype. The gene calls are TRBV2 and TRBJ2-1; 9 nucleotides match TRBD1. Losses at the gene ends were 3 bases for V and 6 bases for J; bases not matched to a gene: 3. This CDR3 region has 14 residues. Germline CDR1 and CDR2: SNHLY and FYNNEI. As DNA, the CDR3 is TGTGCCAGCAGTGAGCAGACAGGGGGCAATGAGCAGTTCTTC. Protein product: CASSEQTGGNEQFF.

In its sample, this clonotype was seen a few times. The chain uses TRBV4-1 and TRBJ1-4; D gene uncertain. Trimming left V 4 bases short and J 0 bases short, with 6 bases between. CDR3 length equals 14 residues. Germline V lookup: CDR1 MGHRA, CDR2 YSYEKL. The CDR3 region is CASSPHPTNEKLFF. The CDR3 region has the DNA TGCGCCAGCAGCCCGCATCCAACTAATGAAAAACTGTTTTTT.

Ten or more counts support this clonotype. The V gene is TRBV2, the J gene TRBJ2-2; the match to TRBD2 covers 9 bases. The V gene's germline CDR1 is SNHLY and CDR2 FYNNEI. V was pared by 7 bases and J by 4 bases, with 19 bases of the junction left unmatched. The CDR3 extends over 19 amino acids. The CDR3 loop is CASTRQGLAPTSGTGELFF. The CDR3 nucleotides are TGTGCCAGCACCCGCCAGGGACTAGCCCCTACGTCGGGCACCGGGGAGCTGTTTTTT.

The chain carries TRBV6-2 or TRBV6-3 and TRBJ2-3; weak D call: TRBD2 (6 bases). The V end lost 0 bases, the J end lost 2 bases, and 12 bases lay between the germline ends. In germline, CDR1 is MNHEY, CDR2 SVGEGT. The CDR3 sequence is 16 residues long. This CDR3 reads CASSYSTRGATDTQYF. DNA for the CDR3: TGTGCCAGCAGTTACTCTACGCGGGGAGCCACAGATACGCAGTATTTT.

This clonotype was observed many times. The rearrangement uses TRBV27 and TRBJ2-7, with TRBD1 identical over 12 bases. The germline V gene has CDR1 MNHEY and CDR2 SMNVEV (reference sequence). The CDR3 consists of 14 residues. CDR3 sequence reads: CASRPGQGAREQYF. The CDR3 nucleotides read TGTGCTTCACGTCCGGGACAGGGGGCTAGAGAGCAGTACTTC.

This clonotype appeared many times. The rearrangement links TRBV2 to TRBJ2-3, with D possibly TRBD2 on 6 matching bases. Germline CDR1 is SNHLY and CDR2 is FYNNEI. This CDR3 region has 15 residues. Trimming took 4 bases from V and 0 from J, leaving 11 bases between them. CDR3 residues: CASSGGGTSTDTQYF. The CDR3, as DNA: TGTGCCAGCAGTGGTGGGGGGACTAGCACAGATACGCAGTATTTT.

This clonotype was seen at least ten times. The V and J genes are TRBV7-9 and TRBJ2-1; tentative D call: TRBD2 (6 bases). Looked up from germline, CDR1 is SEHNR and CDR2 is FQNEAQ (reference sequence). V shed 2 bases and J shed 2 bases, with 31 bases lying between them. The CDR3 extends over 22 amino acids. CDR3 coding DNA: TGTGCCAGCAGCTTAACCGTGGCTACGACTGGTGGGCGGGGAGACCCCTACAATGAGCAGTTCTTC. Protein product: CASSLTVATTGGRGDPYNEQFF.

V usage is TRBV20-1 and J usage is TRBJ1-1; D ambiguous. The CDR3 extends over 13 amino acids. Germline V gene data show CDR1 as DFQATT and CDR2 as SNEGSKA (reference sequence). V lost 2 bases and J lost 5, with 12 bases in between. CDR3 sequence: CSARSRVGTEAFF. The CDR3 nucleotides are TGCAGTGCTAGATCCAGAGTCGGGACTGAAGCTTTCTTT.

This clonotype appeared a few times. J is TRBJ2-5 and V is TRBV6-1, with 8 nucleotides matching TRBD2. Germline-derived CDR1 and CDR2 are MNHNS and SASEGT. The CDR3 contains 14 residues. The V and J ends lost 8 bases and 3 bases, in that order; junction bases with no gene match: 8. CDR3: CASGTTSAKETQYF. The CDR3, as DNA: TGTGCCAGCGGGACGACTAGCGCCAAAGAGACCCAGTACTTC.

This clonotype occurred many times. The chain combines TRBV6-1 with TRBJ2-1; 9 nucleotides agree with TRBD2. Germline loops: CDR1 MNHNS, CDR2 SASEGT. The V and J ends lost 8 bases and 6 bases, in that order; junction bases with no gene match: 8. CDR3 length: 14 residues. In nucleotides, the CDR3 is TGTGCCAGCTTAAGGACTAGCGCCTCCAATGAGCAGTTCTTC. This encodes CASLRTSASNEQFF.

There are a few counts of this clonotype. The chain carries TRBV27 and TRBJ1-2, with a possible D match to TRBD1 (6 bases). Between the trimmed V and J ends, which lost 6 bases and 4 bases, there was a span of 21 bases. The V gene's germline CDR1 is MNHEY and CDR2 SMNVEV (reference sequence). The CDR3 consists of 16 residues. CDR3 DNA sequence: TGTGCCAGCAGCCGCGAGGGGGGTTATTGGGGCTATGGCTACACCTTC. Translation gives CASSREGGYWGYGYTF.

The chain uses TRBV5-1 and TRBJ2-1; 7 bases align to TRBD2. There are 15 residues in the CDR3. V was pared by 2 bases and J by 0 bases, with 2 bases of the junction left unmatched. Germline loops: CDR1 SGHRS, CDR2 YFSETQ. CDR3 coding DNA: TGCGCCAGCAGCTTCGCTAGCGGCTCCTACAATGAGCAGTTCTTC. Its translation is CASSFASGSYNEQFF.

The sample holds many counts of this clonotype. This rearrangement joins TRBV18 to TRBJ2-1, with TRBD2 identical over 11 bases. The germline CDR1 and CDR2 sequences are KGHSH and LQKENI. The ends lost 0 bases at V and 7 bases at J; junction bases unmatched: 5. The CDR3 has 16 amino acids. CDR3: CASSPPRLAGGNEQFF. In nucleotides, the CDR3 is TGTGCCAGCTCACCACCCCGCCTAGCGGGAGGAAATGAGCAGTTCTTC. The full variable domain, in which reference TRBV18 and TRBJ2-1 provide the parts outside the CDR3, is NAGVMQNPRHLVRRRGQEARLRCSPMKGHSHVYWYRQLPEEGLKFMVYLQKENIIDESGMPKERFSAEFPKEGPSILRIQQVVRGDSAAYFCASSPPRLAGGNEQFFGPGTRLTVL.

This rearrangement joins TRBV19 to TRBJ2-2; 10 positions match TRBD2. The CDR3 is 14 residues long. Germline lookup yields CDR1 LNHDA and CDR2 SQIVND (reference sequence). After removal of 7 bases from V and 10 bases from J, the junction contained 9 bases not matched to a gene. The CDR3 loop is CASTGLAVHQELFF. The CDR3, as DNA: TGTGCCAGTACCGGACTAGCGGTTCACCAGGAGCTGTTTTTT.